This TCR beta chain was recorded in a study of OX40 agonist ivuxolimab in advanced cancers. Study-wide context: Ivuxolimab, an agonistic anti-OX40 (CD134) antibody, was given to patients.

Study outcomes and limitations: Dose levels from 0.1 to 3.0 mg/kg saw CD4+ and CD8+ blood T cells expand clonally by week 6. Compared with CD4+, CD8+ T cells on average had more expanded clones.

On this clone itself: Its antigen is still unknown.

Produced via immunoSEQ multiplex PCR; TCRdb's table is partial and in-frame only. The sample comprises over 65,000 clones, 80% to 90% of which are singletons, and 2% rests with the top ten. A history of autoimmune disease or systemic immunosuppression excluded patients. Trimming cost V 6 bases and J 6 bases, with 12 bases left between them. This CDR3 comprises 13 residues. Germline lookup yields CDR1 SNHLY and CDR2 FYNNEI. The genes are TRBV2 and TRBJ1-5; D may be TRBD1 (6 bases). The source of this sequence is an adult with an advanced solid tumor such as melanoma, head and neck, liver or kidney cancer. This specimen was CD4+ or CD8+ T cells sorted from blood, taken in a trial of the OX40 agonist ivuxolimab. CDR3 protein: CASRRGGAQPQHF. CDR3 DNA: TGTGCCAGCAGGAGAGGGGGGGCTCAGCCCCAGCATTTT.